This T cell receptor (beta chain) derives from a study of T cells in localized non-small cell lung cancer. The CDR3 is 15 residues long. The V gene lost 6 bases and the J gene lost 8 bases, with 19 bases spanning the gap. Germline CDR1 and CDR2: MDHEN and SYDVKM. Assay used: immunoSEQ multiplex PCR; TCRdb lists only in-frame clones, some missing. The repertoire holds fewer than 2,000 clones, roughly 26% seen once, with over 15% in the top ten. V gene TRBV28 combines with J gene TRBJ1-4; perhaps TRBD1 as D (5 bases). Source: lung tumor tissue, taken before any cancer treatment. This TCR was recovered from a man aged 35-75 years with stage I lung adenocarcinoma. The CDR3 DNA reads TGTGCCAGCAGACCCACAGGAGGCCGTAAGGAAAAACTGTTTTTT. This encodes CASRPTGGRKEKLFF.